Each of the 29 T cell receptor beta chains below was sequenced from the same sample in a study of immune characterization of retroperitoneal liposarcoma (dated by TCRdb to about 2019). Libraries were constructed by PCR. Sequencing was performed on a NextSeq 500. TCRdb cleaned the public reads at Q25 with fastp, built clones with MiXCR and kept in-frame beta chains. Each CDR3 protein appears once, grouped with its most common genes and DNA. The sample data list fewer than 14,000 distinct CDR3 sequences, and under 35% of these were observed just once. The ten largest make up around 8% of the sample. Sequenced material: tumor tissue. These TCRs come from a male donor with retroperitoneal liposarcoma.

CDR3 residues: CATNANQGAYEQYF. The CDR3 coding sequence is TGTGCCACCAACGCCAATCAGGGGGCTTACGAGCAGTACTTC. The chain recombines TRBV7-2 with TRBJ2-7; TRBD1 aligns across 8 bases. Germline V lookup: CDR1 SGHTA, CDR2 FQGNSA. The CDR3 has 14 amino acids. V dropped 10 bases and J dropped 4; count of bases not matched to a gene: 12.

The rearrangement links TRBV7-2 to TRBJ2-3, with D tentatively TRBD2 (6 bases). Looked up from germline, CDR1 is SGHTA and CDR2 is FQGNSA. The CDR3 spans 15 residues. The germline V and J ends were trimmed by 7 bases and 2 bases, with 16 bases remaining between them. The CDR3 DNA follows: TGTGCCAGCACCATCGGGAGCTTCCACACAGATACGCAGTATTTT. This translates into CASTIGSFHTDTQYF. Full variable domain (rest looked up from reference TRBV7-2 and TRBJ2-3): GAGVSQSPSNKVTEKGKDVELRCDPISGHTALYWYRQSLGQGLEFLIYFQGNSAPDKSGLPSDRFSAERTGGSVSTLTIQRTQQEDSAVYLCASTIGSFHTDTQYFGPGTRLTVL.

The CDR3 sequence: CASSPGAQETQYF. CDR3 bases: TGTGCCAGCAGTCCCGGGGCGCAAGAGACCCAGTACTTC. The chain has TRBV12-3 or TRBV12-4 and TRBJ2-7; D is possibly TRBD1 or TRBD2 (5 bases each). Judging by the DNA end, TRBJ2-5 fits better; the J call may be wrong. The CDR3 has 13 residues.

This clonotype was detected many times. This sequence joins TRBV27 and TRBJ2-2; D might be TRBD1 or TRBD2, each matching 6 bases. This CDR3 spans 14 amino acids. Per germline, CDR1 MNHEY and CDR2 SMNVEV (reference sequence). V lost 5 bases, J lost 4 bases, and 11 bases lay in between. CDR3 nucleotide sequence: TGTGCCAGCAGTCTACAGGGAGGCACCGGGGAGCTGTTTTTT. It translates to CASSLQGGTGELFF.

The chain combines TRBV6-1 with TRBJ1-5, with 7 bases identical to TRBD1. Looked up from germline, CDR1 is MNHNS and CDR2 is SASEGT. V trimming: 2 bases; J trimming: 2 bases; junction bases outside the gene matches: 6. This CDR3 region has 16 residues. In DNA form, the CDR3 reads TGTGCCAGCAGTGAACGGGAGGGGGCGGGCAATCAGCCCCAGCATTTT. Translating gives CASSEREGAGNQPQHF.

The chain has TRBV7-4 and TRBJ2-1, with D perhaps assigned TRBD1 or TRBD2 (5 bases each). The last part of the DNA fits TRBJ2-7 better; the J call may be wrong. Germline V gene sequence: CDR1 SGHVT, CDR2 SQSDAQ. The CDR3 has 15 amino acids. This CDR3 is CASSYAGVGEREQYF. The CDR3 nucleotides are TGTGCCAGCAGTTACGCCGGGGTGGGGGAGCGCGAGCAGTACTTC.

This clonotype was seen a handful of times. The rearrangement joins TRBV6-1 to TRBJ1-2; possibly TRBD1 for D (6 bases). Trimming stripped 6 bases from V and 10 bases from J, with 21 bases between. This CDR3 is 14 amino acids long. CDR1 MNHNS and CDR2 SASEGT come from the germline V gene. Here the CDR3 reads CASRTAGTSDYYTF. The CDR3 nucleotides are TGTGCCAGCAGAACCGCCGGGACATCCGATTACTACACCTTC.

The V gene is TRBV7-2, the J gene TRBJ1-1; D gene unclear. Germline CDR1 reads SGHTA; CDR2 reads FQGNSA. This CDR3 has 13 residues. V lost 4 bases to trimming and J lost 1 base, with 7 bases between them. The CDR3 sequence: CASSSTPNTEAFF. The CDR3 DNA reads TGTGCCAGCAGCTCGACACCGAACACTGAAGCTTTCTTT.

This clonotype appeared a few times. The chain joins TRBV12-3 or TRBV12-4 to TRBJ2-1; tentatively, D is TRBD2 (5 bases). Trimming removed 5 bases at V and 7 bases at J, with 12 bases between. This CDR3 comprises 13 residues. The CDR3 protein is CASSAESGNEQFF. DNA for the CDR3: TGTGCCAGCAGTGCGGAATCGGGGAATGAGCAGTTCTTC.

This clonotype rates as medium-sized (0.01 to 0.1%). Written as DNA, the CDR3 is TGTGCCAGTCAGACAGGGGGCGCCTACAATGAGCAGTTCTTC. Encoded protein: CASQTGGAYNEQFF. The chain recombines TRBV7-8 with TRBJ2-1, with TRBD1 matching over 10 bases. V lost 9 bases and J lost 2; bases outside the gene matches: 4. Germline V CDR1 and CDR2: SGHVS, FQNEAQ. CDR3 size: 14 residues. The full variable domain, with the rest looked up from reference TRBV7-8 and TRBJ2-1, is GAGVSQSPRYKVAKRGQDVALRCDPISGHVSLFWYQQALGQGPEFLTYFQNEAQLDKSGLPSDRFFAERPEGSVSTLKIQRTQQEDSAVYLCASQTGGAYNEQFFGPGTRLTVL.

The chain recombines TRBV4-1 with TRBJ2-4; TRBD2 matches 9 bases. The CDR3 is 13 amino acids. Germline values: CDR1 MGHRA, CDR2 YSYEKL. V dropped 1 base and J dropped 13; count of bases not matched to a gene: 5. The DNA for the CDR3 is TGCGCCAGCAGCCAAGCGCGGGGGGGGGAGCAGTACTTC. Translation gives CASSQARGGEQYF.

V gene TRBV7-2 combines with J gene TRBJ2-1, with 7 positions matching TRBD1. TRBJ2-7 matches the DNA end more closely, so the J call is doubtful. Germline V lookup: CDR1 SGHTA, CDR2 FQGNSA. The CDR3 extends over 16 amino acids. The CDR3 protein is CASSLVVDRVGFEQYF. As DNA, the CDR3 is TGTGCCAGCAGCTTAGTTGTCGACAGGGTAGGATTTGAGCAGTACTTC.

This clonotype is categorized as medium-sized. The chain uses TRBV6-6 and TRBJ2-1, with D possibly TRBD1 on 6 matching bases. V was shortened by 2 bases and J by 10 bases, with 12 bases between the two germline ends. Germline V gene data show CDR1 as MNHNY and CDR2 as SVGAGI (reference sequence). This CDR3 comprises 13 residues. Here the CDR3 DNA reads TGTGCCAGCAGTTACCGCAGGGGCTACGAGCAGTTCTTC. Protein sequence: CASSYRRGYEQFF.

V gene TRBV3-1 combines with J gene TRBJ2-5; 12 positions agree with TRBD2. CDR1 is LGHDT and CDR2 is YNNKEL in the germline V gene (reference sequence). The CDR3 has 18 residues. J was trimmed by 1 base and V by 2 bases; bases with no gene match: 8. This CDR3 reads CASSQPPSSGGAQETQYF. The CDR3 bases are TGTGCCAGCAGCCAACCCCCCTCTAGCGGGGGGGCCCAAGAGACCCAGTACTTC.

The CDR3 region has the DNA TGTGCCAGCAGCTTAGGAATTCGAGGAGACGGTCGGGAGACCCAGTACTTC. Residues: CASSLGIRGDGRETQYF. The chain joins TRBV11-2 to TRBJ2-5; D call uncertain. Between the trimmed V and J ends, which lost 1 base and 5 bases, there was a span of 20 bases. CDR1 is SGHAT and CDR2 is FQNNGV in the germline V gene. The CDR3 spans 17 residues.

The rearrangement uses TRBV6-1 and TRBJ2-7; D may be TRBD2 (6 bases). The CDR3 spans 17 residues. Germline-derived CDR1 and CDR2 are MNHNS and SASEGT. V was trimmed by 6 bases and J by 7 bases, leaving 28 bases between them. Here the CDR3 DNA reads TGTGCCAGCAGCGACCCGGGACTCGCCACGGTTTACAATGAGCAGTACTTC. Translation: CASSDPGLATVYNEQYF.

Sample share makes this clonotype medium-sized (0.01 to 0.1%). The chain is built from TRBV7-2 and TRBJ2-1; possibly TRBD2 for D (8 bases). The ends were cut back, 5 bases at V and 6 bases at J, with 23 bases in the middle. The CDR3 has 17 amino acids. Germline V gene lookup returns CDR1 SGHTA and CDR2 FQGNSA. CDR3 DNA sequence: TGTGCCAGCAGCAAAAGGGGGCGGGAGGCCACTGGCAATGAGCAGTTCTTC. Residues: CASSKRGREATGNEQFF.

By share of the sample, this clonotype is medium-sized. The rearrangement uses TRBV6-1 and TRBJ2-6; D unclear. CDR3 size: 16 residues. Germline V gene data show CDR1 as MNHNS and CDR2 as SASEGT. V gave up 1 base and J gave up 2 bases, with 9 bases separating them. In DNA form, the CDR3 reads TGTGCCAGCAGTGAAGAGGGTAGGGCTGGGGCCAACGTCCTGACTTTC. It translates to CASSEEGRAGANVLTF.

CDR3 protein: CASSYAIWVARRYQETQYF. CDR3 DNA sequence: TGTGCCAGCAGTTACGCCATATGGGTGGCTAGACGGTACCAAGAGACCCAGTACTTC. The chain links TRBV6-6 to TRBJ2-5, with D unresolved. The germline CDR1 and CDR2 sequences are MNHNY and SVGAGI (reference sequence). This CDR3 region has 19 residues. Trimming pared 2 bases from V and 0 bases from J, leaving 22 bases between.

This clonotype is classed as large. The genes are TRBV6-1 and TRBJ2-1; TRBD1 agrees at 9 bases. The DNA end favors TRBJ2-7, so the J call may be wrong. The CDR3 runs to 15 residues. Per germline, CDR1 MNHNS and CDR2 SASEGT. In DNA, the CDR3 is TGTGCCAGCAGCCCGGGACAGGGAGTCTACAATGAGCAGTACTTC. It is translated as CASSPGQGVYNEQYF.

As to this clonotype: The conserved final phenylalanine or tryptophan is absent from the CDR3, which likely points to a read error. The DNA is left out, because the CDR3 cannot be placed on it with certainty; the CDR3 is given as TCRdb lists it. The CDR3 here is CASSERLA. The chain couples TRBV10-2 to TRBJ2-6; the table's D call, TRBD2, was not checked against the DNA. The CDR3 region is 8 residues in length, termini included. Germline V CDR1 and CDR2: WSHSY, SAAADI.

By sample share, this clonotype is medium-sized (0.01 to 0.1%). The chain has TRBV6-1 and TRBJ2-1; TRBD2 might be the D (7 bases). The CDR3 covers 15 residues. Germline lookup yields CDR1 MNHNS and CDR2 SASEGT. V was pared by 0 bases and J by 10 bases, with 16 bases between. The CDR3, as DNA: TGTGCCAGCAGTGAAGCTGGGGGGGGCGGCTACGAGCAGTTCTTC. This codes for CASSEAGGGGYEQFF.

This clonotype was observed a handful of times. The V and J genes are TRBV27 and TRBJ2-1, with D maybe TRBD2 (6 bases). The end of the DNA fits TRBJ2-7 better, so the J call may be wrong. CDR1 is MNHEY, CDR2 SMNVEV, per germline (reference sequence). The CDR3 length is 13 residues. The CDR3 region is CASSLKPGLEQYF. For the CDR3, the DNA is TGTGCCAGCAGTTTAAAACCGGGACTGGAGCAGTACTTC.

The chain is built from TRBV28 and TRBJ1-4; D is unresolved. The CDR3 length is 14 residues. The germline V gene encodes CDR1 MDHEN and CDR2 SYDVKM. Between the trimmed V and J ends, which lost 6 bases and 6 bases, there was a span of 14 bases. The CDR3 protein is CASSLSGEHEKLFF. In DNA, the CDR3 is TGTGCCAGCAGCCTGTCAGGCGAGCATGAAAAACTGTTTTTT.

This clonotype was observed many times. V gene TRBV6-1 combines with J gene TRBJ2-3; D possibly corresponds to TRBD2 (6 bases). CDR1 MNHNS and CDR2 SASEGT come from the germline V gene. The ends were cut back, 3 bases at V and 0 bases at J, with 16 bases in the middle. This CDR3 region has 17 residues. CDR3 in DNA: TGTGCCAGCAGTGACTGGGGAGGAGGAACTAGCACAGATACGCAGTATTTT. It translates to CASSDWGGGTSTDTQYF.

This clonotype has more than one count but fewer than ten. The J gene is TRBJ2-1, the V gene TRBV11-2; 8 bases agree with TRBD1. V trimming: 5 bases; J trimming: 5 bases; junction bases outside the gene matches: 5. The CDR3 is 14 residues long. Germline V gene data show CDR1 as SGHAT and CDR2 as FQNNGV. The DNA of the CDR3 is TGTGCCAGCAGCCCTTGGACAGGGAACAATGAGCAGTTCTTC. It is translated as CASSPWTGNNEQFF.

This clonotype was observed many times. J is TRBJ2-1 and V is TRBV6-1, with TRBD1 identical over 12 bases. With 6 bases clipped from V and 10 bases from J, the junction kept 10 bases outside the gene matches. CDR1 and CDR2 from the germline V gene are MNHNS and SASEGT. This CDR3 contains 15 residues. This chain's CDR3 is CASSIPGQGADEQFF. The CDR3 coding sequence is TGTGCCAGCAGCATACCGGGACAGGGGGCTGACGAGCAGTTCTTC.

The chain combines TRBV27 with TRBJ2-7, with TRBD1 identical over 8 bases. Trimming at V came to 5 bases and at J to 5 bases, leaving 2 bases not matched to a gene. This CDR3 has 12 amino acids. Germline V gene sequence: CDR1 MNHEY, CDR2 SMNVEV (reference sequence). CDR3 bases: TGTGCCAGCAGTAGGACAGGGAACGAGCAGTACTTC. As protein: CASSRTGNEQYF.

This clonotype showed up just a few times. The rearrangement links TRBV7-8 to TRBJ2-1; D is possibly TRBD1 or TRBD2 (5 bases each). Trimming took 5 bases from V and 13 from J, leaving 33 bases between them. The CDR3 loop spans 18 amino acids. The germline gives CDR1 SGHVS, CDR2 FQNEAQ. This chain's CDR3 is CASSPRPFDGTSPKTQFF. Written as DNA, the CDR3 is TGTGCCAGCAGCCCCCGCCCCTTCGACGGGACCTCACCGAAGACCCAGTTCTTC.